This T cell receptor beta chain appears in the sequencing data of a study of neurological immune-mediated disorders. Each sequencing run yielded over 160 million TCR-beta sequences from 15-18 subjects. TCRdb independently ran MiXCR on the 5' RACE reads; one entry per CDR3 protein. The sample yields around 41,000 distinct CDR3 sequences, around 15% seen once. The germline gives CDR1 SGHDT, CDR2 YYEEEE. The CDR3 length is 15 residues. With 2 bases removed from V and 3 bases from J, the gap between germline ends came to 12 bases. There are many counts of this clonotype. The clonotype was recovered from a woman in her fifties or sixties with HTLV-1-associated myelopathy (HAM/TSP). The rearrangement links TRBV5-6 to TRBJ1-5, with D hard to call. The material sequenced was CD4+ T cells from blood. This CDR3 reads CASSFSGMINQPQHF. CDR3 bases: TGTGCCAGCAGCTTTTCAGGAATGATCAATCAGCCCCAGCATTTT.